Listed here are 32 T cell receptor beta chains from one sample, sequenced in a study of blood T cells in healthy people across ages. Next came a second PCR, run for about 7 to 12 cycles, which used a sample-barcoded 5' primer along with a J-beta primer mix. TCRdb passed the 5' RACE reads through MiXCR, listing each CDR3 protein once. The sample shows roughly 680,000 distinct CDR3 sequences, under 25% of them seen only once. Material for sequencing was blood. The receptors derive from a man in his 70s in good health.

The chain carries TRBV7-8 and TRBJ1-1, with unresolved D. In germline, CDR1 is SGHVS, CDR2 FQNEAQ. V was trimmed by 0 bases and J by 4 bases, leaving 12 bases between them. The CDR3 runs 15 residues. The CDR3 loop is CASSLAAGMSTEAFF. CDR3 sequence (DNA): TGTGCCAGCAGCTTAGCCGCGGGGATGAGCACTGAAGCTTTCTTT.

The chain recombines TRBV4-3 with TRBJ1-2; D may be TRBD1 (5 bases). Germline CDR1 LGHNA, CDR2 YSLEER. This CDR3 has 15 residues. V shed 1 base and J shed 0 bases, with 9 bases lying between them. CDR3 region: CASSQVRVSNYGYTF. CDR3 bases: TGCGCCAGCAGCCAAGTCAGGGTTTCTAACTATGGCTACACCTTC.

V usage is TRBV6-2 or TRBV6-3 and J usage is TRBJ2-5; perhaps TRBD2 as D (5 bases). The CDR3 is 13 residues long. From germline, CDR1 is MNHEY and CDR2 SVGEGT. V dropped 7 bases and J dropped 9 bases, with 18 bases sitting between them. In DNA form, the CDR3 reads TGTGCCAGCACCCTACTCGCGGGTGTGCCCCAGTACTTC. Encoded protein: CASTLLAGVPQYF.

This clonotype has only a few counts. V and J are TRBV10-3 and TRBJ1-1; TRBD1 agrees at 8 bases. Germline lookup yields CDR1 ENHRY and CDR2 SYGVKD. CDR3 length: 15 residues. V lost 7 bases to trimming and J lost 1 base; unmatched junction nucleotides: 8. The chain's CDR3 is CAIKDQTGENTEAFF. CDR3 DNA sequence: TGTGCCATCAAGGATCAGACAGGGGAGAACACTGAAGCTTTCTTT.

This clonotype was seen only a few times. This chain links TRBV27 with TRBJ2-1; D assignment may be TRBD1 or TRBD2 (5 bases each). Matching the DNA end better, TRBJ2-7 makes the J call doubtful. Germline V gene lookup returns CDR1 MNHEY and CDR2 SMNVEV (reference sequence). The CDR3 runs to 17 residues. The CDR3: CASSSPQGPRGFYEQYF. DNA of the CDR3: TGTGCCAGCAGTTCTCCTCAGGGACCTAGAGGTTTCTACGAGCAGTACTTC.

This clonotype came up a few times. With a much larger clone just one base away, this may be a read error. V usage is TRBV12-3 or TRBV12-4 and J usage is TRBJ2-7; D might be TRBD1 (5 bases). Trimming removed 2 bases at V and 3 bases at J, with 14 bases between. This CDR3 region has 15 residues. The CDR3 DNA sequence: TGTGCCAGCAGTTTAACCCCCGTTCAGGGCTACGAGCAGTACTTC. Translation gives CASSLTPVQGYEQYF.

V and J are TRBV18 and TRBJ2-1; D is undetermined. V lost 0 bases to trimming and J lost 3 bases, with 9 bases between them. The germline gives CDR1 KGHSH, CDR2 LQKENI. The CDR3 length is 15 residues. CDR3 region: CASSPPGRLYNEQFF. CDR3 nucleotides: TGTGCCAGCTCACCACCTGGAAGGCTCTACAATGAGCAGTTCTTC.

This chain uses TRBV4-1 with TRBJ2-7, with D uncertain. The CDR3 sequence is 17 residues long. Trimming took off 0 bases at V and 1 base at J, with 16 bases between the two ends. Germline V gene data show CDR1 as MGHRA and CDR2 as YSYEKL. CDR3 in DNA: TGCGCCAGCAGCCAAGATCCAACTTCCCCCGCATCCTACGAGCAGTACTTC. Translated: CASSQDPTSPASYEQYF.

The genes are TRBV12-5 and TRBJ2-5; TRBD2 matches at 7 bases. The CDR3 is 12 residues long. The ends lost 9 bases at V and 5 bases at J; junction bases unmatched: 6. Germline assignment: CDR1 LGHNT and CDR2 FRNRAP. CDR3 amino acids: CARAGSGETQYF. In DNA, the CDR3 is TGTGCTAGAGCGGGATCTGGGGAGACCCAGTACTTC.

This clonotype was found many times. CDR3 bases: TGTGCCAGCAGTCCCGGGACCCCGAGCTCCTACAATGAGCAGTTCTTC. Its translation: CASSPGTPSSYNEQFF. The chain is built from TRBV28 and TRBJ2-1; D may match TRBD1 or TRBD2 (5 bases each). Trimming cost V 5 bases and J 0 bases, with 14 bases left between them. CDR1 is MDHEN, CDR2 SYDVKM, per germline. This CDR3 has 16 amino acids.

The chain carries TRBV28 and TRBJ2-3, with a possible D match to TRBD2 (5 bases). The length of the CDR3 is 17 residues. V dropped 2 bases and J dropped 2 bases, with 17 bases sitting between them. Per the germline V gene, CDR1 is MDHEN and CDR2 is SYDVKM. The CDR3 bases are TGTGCCAGCAGTTTAAGCGGAGCCAGACTTATCACAGATACGCAGTATTTT. This gives the protein CASSLSGARLITDTQYF.

This clonotype was detected ten times or more. The rearrangement joins TRBV7-2 to TRBJ2-1; a possible D gene is TRBD1 (6 bases). From germline, CDR1 is SGHTA and CDR2 FQGNSA. V was cut by 3 bases and J by 2 bases, with 11 bases left in between. This CDR3 region has 15 residues. CDR3 DNA: TGTGCCAGCAGCTTGGACAGAGGTACCTACAATGAGCAGTTCTTC. This codes for CASSLDRGTYNEQFF.

This clonotype was counted only a few times. V and J are TRBV6-5 and TRBJ2-7, with 12 bases lining up with TRBD2. CDR3 length equals 17 residues. Looked up from germline, CDR1 is MNHEY and CDR2 is SVGAGI. V was pared by 2 bases and J by 4 bases, with 9 bases of the junction left unmatched. CDR3 sequence reads: CASSYVLAGGKVYEQYF. The CDR3 DNA is TGTGCCAGCAGTTACGTCCTAGCGGGAGGGAAAGTATACGAGCAGTACTTC.

This clonotype was seen more than once but under ten times. The chain is built from TRBV29-1 and TRBJ2-1, with D hard to call. Per the germline V gene, CDR1 is SQVTM and CDR2 is ANQGSEA. V shed 4 bases and J shed 6 bases, with 10 bases lying between them. The CDR3 totals 12 residues. The CDR3 region has the DNA TGCAGCGTTGCGTCCCGGGTCAATGAGCAGTTCTTC. Encoded protein: CSVASRVNEQFF.

This clonotype was counted a single time. V gene TRBV20-1 combines with J gene TRBJ1-1; weak D call: TRBD1 (5 bases). The CDR3 covers 13 residues. Deletions cut 3 bases from V and 3 bases from J, with 11 bases between. In germline, CDR1 is DFQATT, CDR2 SNEGSKA (reference sequence). The CDR3 DNA reads TGCAGTGCTAGTAGGGGAGGGGACACTGAAGCTTTCTTT. As protein: CSASRGGDTEAFF.

This chain links TRBV28 with TRBJ2-7; 7 positions match TRBD1. Germline V gene data show CDR1 as MDHEN and CDR2 as SYDVKM. This CDR3 region has 14 residues. The trim removed 5 bases at V and 4 bases at J, leaving 8 bases unmatched. CDR3 protein: CASSQQGLSYEQYF. The CDR3 nucleotides read TGTGCCAGCAGTCAACAGGGGTTAAGTTACGAGCAGTACTTC.

This chain connects TRBV12-5 to TRBJ1-1; 11 bases fit TRBD1. This CDR3 contains 16 residues. Germline-derived CDR1 and CDR2 are LGHNT and FRNRAP. V lost 0 bases to trimming and J lost 5 bases; unmatched junction nucleotides: 5. The CDR3 coding sequence is TGTGCTAGTGGTTTGGTCAGGACAGGGGGCTGGACTGAAGCTTTCTTT. Protein: CASGLVRTGGWTEAFF.

Ten or more counts support this clonotype. The chain combines TRBV28 with TRBJ2-5; D remains unclear. Trimming removed 8 bases at V and 5 bases at J, with 6 bases between. This CDR3 is built from 10 residues. CDR1 MDHEN and CDR2 SYDVKM come from the germline V gene. The CDR3 bases are TGTGCCAGCCTAGGGGAGACCCAGTACTTC. It codes for CASLGETQYF.

The V gene is TRBV15, the J gene TRBJ1-1, with TRBD1 matching over 9 bases. Looked up from germline, CDR1 is LNHNV and CDR2 is YYDKDF (reference sequence). The CDR3 runs to 21 residues. Trimming cost V 3 bases and J 3 bases; bases outside gene matches: 23. The CDR3 DNA reads as TGTGCCACCAGCAGTTCGTTGTTCAGGACAGGGGTTTCTCGGGGAGACACTGAAGCTTTCTTT. This sequence encodes CATSSSLFRTGVSRGDTEAFF.

This clonotype was seen at least ten times. The chain has TRBV7-2 and TRBJ2-2, with 9 nucleotides matching TRBD2. This CDR3 has 17 amino acids. Trimming removed 5 bases from V and 7 bases from J; junction bases left unmatched: 14. The V gene's germline CDR1 is SGHTA and CDR2 FQGNSA. Here the CDR3 DNA reads TGTGCCAGCAGCCGAATCCATGCGGGAGGGCCCGGCGGGGAGCTGTTTTTT. Translating gives CASSRIHAGGPGGELFF.

The sample holds a few counts of this clonotype. CDR3 loop: CATSRSGAGGSTDTQYF. The CDR3 nucleotides are TGTGCCACCAGCAGATCTGGGGCAGGGGGGAGCACAGATACGCAGTATTTT. The V gene is TRBV15, the J gene TRBJ2-3; perhaps TRBD1 as D (7 bases). Germline assignment: CDR1 LNHNV and CDR2 YYDKDF (reference sequence). V was shortened by 2 bases and J by 0 bases, with 15 bases between the two germline ends. CDR3 size: 17 residues.

This chain connects TRBV20-1 to TRBJ2-7; 7 nucleotides match TRBD2. The V gene end was trimmed by 8 bases and the J gene end by 8 bases; junction bases not matched to a gene: 18. Germline CDR1 is DFQATT and CDR2 is SNEGSKA (reference sequence). This CDR3 region has 14 residues. CDR3 DNA: TGCAGTACCGCGACTGAGCGGGAATATACGAAGCAGTACTTC. It codes for CSTATEREYTKQYF.

CDR3 sequence: CASSHGASSYNEQFF. Here the CDR3 DNA reads TGTGCCAGCAGCCACGGGGCGTCCTCCTACAATGAGCAGTTCTTC. The V and J genes are TRBV11-2 and TRBJ2-1; tentatively, D is TRBD1 or TRBD2 (5 bases each). From germline, CDR1 is SGHAT and CDR2 FQNNGV. V lost 5 bases, J lost 0 bases, and 11 bases lay in between. The CDR3 has 15 residues.

This clonotype was seen more than once but under ten times. Here the CDR3 DNA reads TGCGCCAGCAGCTTGGGTCTAAGCGCGGCTAATGAAAAACTGTTTTTT. The encoded protein is CASSLGLSAANEKLFF. The genes are TRBV5-1 and TRBJ1-4; no definite D call. The length of the CDR3 is 16 residues. Germline V lookup: CDR1 SGHRS, CDR2 YFSETQ. V shed 0 bases and J shed 3 bases, with 12 bases lying between them. The full variable domain, in which reference TRBV5-1 and TRBJ1-4 provide the parts outside the CDR3, is KAGVTQTPRYLIKTRGQQVTLSCSPISGHRSVSWYQQTPGQGLQFLFEYFSETQRNKGNFPGRFSGRQFSNSRSEMNVSTLELGDSALYLCASSLGLSAANEKLFFGSGTQLSVL.

CDR3 residues: CASSLIGDTQYF. The CDR3 DNA reads as TGTGCCAGCAGCTTAATCGGGGATACGCAGTATTTT. V gene TRBV7-6 combines with J gene TRBJ2-3; D gene unclear. This CDR3 is built from 12 residues. Per the germline V gene, CDR1 is SGHVS and CDR2 is FNYEAQ. Trimming removed 2 bases from V and 6 bases from J, with 6 bases in between.

This clonotype was seen only a few times. The rearrangement joins TRBV5-1 to TRBJ2-5; D might be TRBD1 (6 bases). The J call may be faulty, since TRBJ2-7 better matches the DNA end. This CDR3 is 15 amino acids long. CDR1 SGHRS and CDR2 YFSETQ come from the germline V gene. The CDR3 DNA is TGCGCCAGCAGCCCTCCTCATACAGGGTACAACGAGCAGTACTTC. It translates to CASSPPHTGYNEQYF.

J is TRBJ2-4 and V is TRBV11-2; 7 bases agree with TRBD2. This CDR3 has 14 residues. The germline V gene encodes CDR1 SGHAT and CDR2 FQNNGV. Trimming cost V 8 bases and J 3 bases; bases outside gene matches: 7. The CDR3 region is CASGQAGNKNIQYF. CDR3 DNA: TGTGCCAGCGGCCAAGCGGGAAACAAAAACATTCAGTACTTC.

The chain carries TRBV6-2 or TRBV6-3 and TRBJ2-7; 7 bases align to TRBD1. The CDR3 is made up of 15 amino acids. J lost 1 base, V lost 5 bases, and 8 bases had no gene match. CDR1 is MNHEY and CDR2 is SVGEGT in the germline V gene. The chain's CDR3 is CASSRPGTASYEQYF. The CDR3 DNA reads as TGTGCCAGCAGTAGGCCCGGGACAGCTTCCTACGAGCAGTACTTC.

This chain connects TRBV15 to TRBJ2-7; TRBD2 matches 7 bases. V lost 6 bases to trimming and J lost 2 bases; unmatched junction nucleotides: 4. This CDR3 is 13 amino acids long. Germline CDR1 LNHNV, CDR2 YYDKDF (reference sequence). The CDR3 spells CATSKRDAYEQYF. In DNA form, the CDR3 reads TGTGCCACCAGTAAGCGGGATGCCTACGAGCAGTACTTC.

This clonotype was seen more than once but under ten times. The chain links TRBV6-1 to TRBJ1-5; 8 nucleotides align to TRBD1. This CDR3 region has 19 residues. Germline assignment: CDR1 MNHNS and CDR2 SASEGT. J gave up 0 bases and V 6 bases, and 16 bases lay outside the gene matches. As DNA, the CDR3 is TGTGCCAGCAGCAAAAGCCGGCTACAGGGGGACCATAGCAATCAGCCCCAGCATTTT. Protein sequence: CASSKSRLQGDHSNQPQHF.

This clonotype was seen ten or more times. The V and J genes are TRBV27 and TRBJ2-1; D uncertain. Germline-derived CDR1 and CDR2 are MNHEY and SMNVEV (reference sequence). The CDR3 has 12 amino acids. The ends were cut back, 6 bases at V and 2 bases at J, with 5 bases in the middle. DNA of the CDR3: TGTGCCAGCAGCGATCCCTACAATGAGCAGTTCTTC. Protein product: CASSDPYNEQFF.

The chain carries TRBV28 and TRBJ2-2; 8 bases are shared with TRBD1. The V gene's germline CDR1 is MDHEN and CDR2 SYDVKM. The CDR3 sequence is 15 residues long. The V segment lost 5 bases and the J segment 4 bases; nucleotides outside the gene matches: 6. The CDR3 sequence: CASSRQGQSTGELFF. The CDR3 nucleotides read TGTGCCAGCAGTAGACAGGGGCAGAGCACCGGGGAGCTGTTTTTT.